This TCR beta chain emerged from a study of untreated major depressive disorder. The CDR3 spans 15 residues. Germline lookup yields CDR1 SGHVS and CDR2 FQNEAQ. Deletions cut 5 bases from V and 5 bases from J, with 13 bases between. This table comes from immunoSEQ multiplex PCR, and its TCRdb copy is limited to in-frame clones, with some not included. The sample holds some 20,000 clones, over 75% seen once. Every participant had European ancestry. Roughly 32 ml of blood was drawn into EDTA tubes. CD4+ T cell purity was typically roughly 94%. The chain is built from TRBV7-8 and TRBJ1-6, with D perhaps TRBD1 (5 bases). This receptor was identified in a woman aged 25-40 years in good health. Material for sequencing was CD4+ T cells from PBMCs. Written as DNA, the CDR3 is TGTGCCAGCAGCCCCCCGCAGGGAGATAATTCACCCCTCCACTTT. It yields the protein CASSPPQGDNSPLHF.